Shown below are 8 T cell receptor beta chains from a single sample sequenced in a study of T cell repertoires in cytomegalovirus infection. Antigen specificity for these receptors is unknown. TCRdb reprocessed the reads via MiXCR and lists one record per CDR3 protein. The sample lists some 800,000 distinct CDR3 sequences, over 25% occurring once. The sequenced sample was cultured CD8+ T cells from PBMCs, obtained from culture after CMV antigen stimulation. The receptors were sampled from a human donor in good health (CMV status not recorded). Some clones in this sample may be carry-over from other donors' samples.

J is TRBJ2-1 and V is TRBV2; 12 nucleotides line up with TRBD2. The trim removed 8 bases at V and 7 bases at J, leaving 6 bases unmatched. The germline CDR1 and CDR2 sequences are SNHLY and FYNNEI. This CDR3 spans 14 amino acids. This CDR3 reads CASLTSGGPNEQFF. For the CDR3, the DNA is TGTGCCAGCCTGACTAGCGGGGGCCCAAATGAGCAGTTCTTC.

The chain employs TRBV20-1 and TRBJ1-2, with 8 bases that match TRBD1. The CDR3 spans 15 residues. V gave up 3 bases and J gave up 6 bases; unmatched junction bases: 12. Germline assignment: CDR1 DFQATT and CDR2 SNEGSKA (reference sequence). CDR3 coding DNA: TGCAGTGCTAGTGAGGACAGGGTTATTTGGGATGGCTACACCTTC. It is translated as CSASEDRVIWDGYTF.

This chain uses TRBV6-5 with TRBJ2-1; D may correspond to TRBD1 or TRBD2 (6 bases each). This CDR3 comprises 16 residues. The germline V and J ends were trimmed by 0 bases and 8 bases, with 17 bases remaining between them. Germline V gene lookup returns CDR1 MNHEY and CDR2 SVGAGI. Here the CDR3 DNA reads TGTGCCAGCAGTTACTCGACTCCGACAGGCGGGGATGAGCAGTTCTTC. Its protein is CASSYSTPTGGDEQFF.

With respect to this clonotype: Being one base from a much bigger clone, this may be a read error. The rearrangement joins TRBV6-5 to TRBJ1-1; no clear D gene. The V and J ends lost 2 bases and 4 bases respectively, with 8 bases between them. This CDR3 is built from 13 residues. CDR1 and CDR2 from the germline V gene are MNHEY and SVGAGI. CDR3 region: CASSYGVATEAFF. The CDR3 DNA sequence: TGTGCCAGCAGTTACGGGGTGGCCACTGAAGCTTTCTTT.

In its sample, this clonotype was seen a few times. This chain uses TRBV6-6 with TRBJ2-7; 9 nucleotides match TRBD1. The trim removed 4 bases at V and 2 bases at J, leaving 9 bases unmatched. The CDR3 consists of 16 residues. The germline V gene encodes CDR1 MNHNY and CDR2 SVGAGI (reference sequence). The DNA for the CDR3 is TGTGCCAGCAGTTCCAGAGGGGACAGGGAAACCTACGAGCAGTACGTC. This translates into CASSSRGDRETYEQYV.

CDR3 sequence: CASSTWDSGNEQFF. CDR3 DNA: TGTGCCAGCAGTACTTGGGACAGCGGAAATGAGCAGTTCTTC. V and J are TRBV6-5 and TRBJ2-1, with 7 bases matching TRBD1. This CDR3 is built from 14 residues. Germline trimming cut 5 bases from V and 7 bases from J; bases unmatched to any gene: 8. Germline loops: CDR1 MNHEY, CDR2 SVGAGI.

A remark on this clonotype: A much larger clone differs by one base, so this may be a read error. The chain links TRBV7-2 to TRBJ2-7; a possible D gene is TRBD1 (7 bases). V was pared by 10 bases and J by 3 bases, with 22 bases between. The CDR3 spans 15 residues. CDR1 is SGHTA, CDR2 FQGNSA, per germline. The CDR3 coding sequence is TGTGCCAACAGGGCCGTGGAGGGGGCAATCTACGAGCAGTACTTC. Protein sequence: CANRAVEGAIYEQYF.

This clonotype was recorded many times. The V gene is TRBV7-2, the J gene TRBJ2-1; 10 bases are shared with TRBD1. This CDR3 contains 16 residues. Looked up from germline, CDR1 is SGHTA and CDR2 is FQGNSA. V lost 8 bases and J lost 4; bases outside the gene matches: 11. This CDR3 is CASLGGQGSSYNEQFF. CDR3 nucleotides: TGTGCCAGCCTCGGGGGACAGGGGTCCTCATACAATGAGCAGTTCTTC.